Presented here are 14 T cell receptor beta chains from one specimen sequenced in a study of PD-1 blockade in classical Hodgkin lymphoma. Every patient had relapsed following autologous stem cell transplantation, and cohorts differed in brentuximab vedotin exposure. Clones were read by immunoSEQ multiplex PCR, and TCRdb kept only the in-frame ones, dropping some. The sample includes 98,000 or so clones, 80% to 90% of them seen just once. The sample consisted of peripheral blood mononuclear cells (PBMCs), taken before the second cycle of nivolumab. All receptors come from a human donor with classical Hodgkin lymphoma.

The chain employs TRBV19 and TRBJ2-7; perhaps TRBD1 as D (5 bases). V was clipped by 4 bases and J by 3 bases, with 10 bases between them. There are 13 residues in the CDR3. Germline CDR1 and CDR2: LNHDA and SQIVND (reference sequence). The CDR3 bases are TGTGCCAGTAGTACAGGGAAATTCTACGAGCAGTACTTC. Protein product: CASSTGKFYEQYF.

The J gene is TRBJ2-2, the V gene TRBV7-9; 15 nucleotides match TRBD2. The trim removed 5 bases at V and 7 bases at J, leaving 11 bases unmatched. The CDR3 is 18 amino acids. Germline values: CDR1 SEHNR, CDR2 FQNEAQ (reference sequence). The CDR3 DNA is TGTGCCAGCAGCCGCGGACTAGCGGGAGGGCCGAGTGACGGGGAGCTGTTTTTT. This encodes CASSRGLAGGPSDGELFF.

The V call is TRBV5-4, the J call TRBJ2-5; unclear D gene. The CDR3 contains 14 residues. From germline, CDR1 is SGHNT and CDR2 YYREEE (reference sequence). The V and J ends lost 4 bases and 1 base respectively, with 11 bases between them. CDR3 DNA sequence: TGTGCCAGCAGCAAGACACCTATCCAAGAGACCCAGTACTTC. Its translation is CASSKTPIQETQYF.

This chain links TRBV5-1 with TRBJ2-1, with 13 bases that match TRBD2. The ends lost 0 bases at V and 8 bases at J; junction bases unmatched: 2. The CDR3 covers 15 residues. Germline V lookup: CDR1 SGHRS, CDR2 YFSETQ. CDR3 protein: CASSLGTSGRYEQFF. The CDR3 bases are TGCGCCAGCAGCTTGGGGACTAGCGGGAGATATGAGCAGTTCTTC.

As DNA, the CDR3 is TGTGCCAGCAGCCCCCTATCGGACAACTATGGCTACACCTTC. Translating it yields CASSPLSDNYGYTF. The chain uses TRBV6-5 and TRBJ1-2; no clear D. V lost 6 bases to trimming and J lost 2 bases, with 13 bases between them. The CDR3 spans 14 residues. The germline gives CDR1 MNHEY, CDR2 SVGAGI.

The J gene is TRBJ2-1, the V gene TRBV29-1; D gene ambiguous. Looked up from germline, CDR1 is SQVTM and CDR2 is ANQGSEA. Trimming shortened V by 4 bases and J by 9 bases, and 13 bases separated the two germline ends. The CDR3 covers 12 residues. The CDR3 DNA reads as TGCAGCGTTGGAGGCAGGTTTGGTGAGCAGTTCTTC. It is translated as CSVGGRFGEQFF.

This clone was seen once. The chain uses TRBV7-9 and TRBJ1-3; D remains unclear. From germline, CDR1 is SEHNR and CDR2 FQNEAQ (reference sequence). V was pared by 6 bases and J by 3 bases, with 6 bases between. The CDR3 loop spans 12 amino acids. CDR3 amino acids: CASSLNGNTIYF. CDR3 bases: TGTGCCAGCAGTTTGAATGGAAACACCATATATTTT.

V usage is TRBV28 and J usage is TRBJ1-4; 11 positions match TRBD1. The CDR3 extends over 17 amino acids. The junction had 11 bases not matched to a gene; V was cut back by 4 bases and J by 7 bases. The germline V gene has CDR1 MDHEN and CDR2 SYDVKM. The CDR3 here is CASSSMGQGERSEKLFF. The CDR3 nucleotides are TGTGCCAGCAGTTCGATGGGACAGGGGGAGAGGAGTGAAAAACTGTTTTTT.

This chain joins TRBV28 and TRBJ2-5; a possible D gene is TRBD1 (6 bases). The J call is in doubt because the DNA end fits TRBJ2-7 better. The CDR3 covers 14 residues. CDR1 MDHEN and CDR2 SYDVKM come from the germline V gene. DNA of the CDR3: TGTGCCAGCATTCTGGACAGAGACTCCTACGAGCAGTACTTC. Its translation is CASILDRDSYEQYF.

The rearrangement uses TRBV11-2 and TRBJ2-2; 7 nucleotides agree with TRBD2. After removal of 5 bases from V and 1 base from J, the junction contained 7 bases not matched to a gene. Looked up from germline, CDR1 is SGHAT and CDR2 is FQNNGV. The CDR3 has 16 amino acids. CDR3: CASSPRREENTGELFF. CDR3 in DNA: TGTGCCAGCAGCCCCCGTCGGGAGGAGAACACCGGGGAGCTGTTTTTT.

This sequence joins TRBV6-1 and TRBJ2-7; 7 bases map to TRBD1. Trimming cost V 4 bases and J 6 bases; bases outside gene matches: 12. This CDR3 is built from 15 residues. From germline, CDR1 is MNHNS and CDR2 SASEGT. CDR3 amino acids: CASSADRVVGGEQYF. CDR3 coding DNA: TGTGCCAGCAGTGCTGACAGGGTGGTAGGGGGCGAGCAGTACTTC.

The chain is built from TRBV29-1 and TRBJ1-5, with D possibly being TRBD1 (5 bases). CDR3 length: 13 residues. The V and J ends lost 4 bases and 5 bases respectively, with 12 bases between them. Per the germline V gene, CDR1 is SQVTM and CDR2 is ANQGSEA. The chain's CDR3 is CSVGTGGDQPQHF. The CDR3 DNA reads TGCAGCGTTGGAACAGGTGGGGATCAGCCCCAGCATTTT. Together with reference TRBV29-1 and TRBJ1-5, the CDR3 gives the full variable domain: SAVISQKPSRDICQRGTSLTIQCQVDSQVTMMFWYRQQPGQSLTLIATANQGSEATYESGFVIDKFPISRPNLTFSTLTVSNMSPEDSSIYLCSVGTGGDQPQHFGDGTRLSIL.

This sequence joins TRBV2 and TRBJ2-7; 8 nucleotides line up with TRBD2. This CDR3 has 12 residues. The V gene end was trimmed by 4 bases and the J gene end by 12 bases; junction bases not matched to a gene: 8. In germline, CDR1 is SNHLY, CDR2 FYNNEI. CDR3 protein: CASSGPGLAVYF. In DNA form, the CDR3 reads TGTGCCAGCAGTGGCCCCGGACTAGCAGTGTACTTC.

The genes are TRBV6-6 and TRBJ2-7; D not certain. The CDR3 is 14 residues long. Germline CDR1 and CDR2: MNHNY and SVGAGI (reference sequence). The V gene lost 6 bases and the J gene lost 3 bases, with 15 bases spanning the gap. The CDR3 reads CASRLLDGHYEQYF. CDR3 DNA sequence: TGTGCCAGCAGACTACTCGACGGCCACTACGAGCAGTACTTC.